This entry describes one T cell receptor beta chain. Its cognate antigen is unknown. CD45RO-negative cells were positively selected for CCR7, leaving out terminally differentiated effector memory CD45RA+ cells. This CDR3 spans 16 amino acids. CDR1 WNHNN and CDR2 SYGVQD come from the germline V gene (reference sequence). V lost 6 bases and J lost 4; bases outside the gene matches: 9. Sequencing used immunoSEQ multiplex PCR; TCRdb keeps in-frame clones, though not all of them. The sample has around 580,000 clones, roughly 98% seen once. These data belong to a study of shared clonotypes between healthy human individuals. Study context: Each donor's CD4 naive and CD4 memory cells filled three plates apiece, CD8 naive two, and CD8 memory one. General study results and limits: Generally, estimated richness proved larger in naive subsets than it did in memory subsets. In a handful of donors, roughly 5.2% of naive CD4 clonotypes appeared in common.

This sequence joins TRBV10-1 and TRBJ2-7, with TRBD2 matching over 13 bases. Sequencing used naive CD8+ T cells sorted from blood. The receptor's source is a man aged 25 to 40 in good health. Here the CDR3 DNA reads TGCGCCAGCAGCAGGACTAGCGGGAGCGGGCGATACGAGCAGTACTTC. This codes for CASSRTSGSGRYEQYF.